This T cell receptor (beta chain) stems from a study of identical twins. General study points: The abundant beta clonotypes from cord blood had fewer insertions, and memory repertoires had none of this.

MiXCR was run by TCRdb on the 5' RACE reads, yielding one entry per CDR3 protein. The sample lists 1.5 million to 2 million distinct CDR3 sequences, 32% occurring once. A note on this clonotype: The antigen remains undetermined.

The CDR3 length is 16 residues. Looked up from germline, CDR1 is SGHRS and CDR2 is YFSETQ. V trimming: 4 bases; J trimming: 4 bases; junction bases outside the gene matches: 7. This chain links TRBV5-1 with TRBJ2-3, with 12 bases aligning to TRBD2. Sequencing was done on a sample of cord blood. The clonotype was recovered from a newborn girl in good health. The CDR3 here is CASSASSGGAADTQYF. The CDR3 region has the DNA TGCGCCAGCAGCGCGTCTAGCGGGGGGGCAGCAGATACGCAGTATTTT.